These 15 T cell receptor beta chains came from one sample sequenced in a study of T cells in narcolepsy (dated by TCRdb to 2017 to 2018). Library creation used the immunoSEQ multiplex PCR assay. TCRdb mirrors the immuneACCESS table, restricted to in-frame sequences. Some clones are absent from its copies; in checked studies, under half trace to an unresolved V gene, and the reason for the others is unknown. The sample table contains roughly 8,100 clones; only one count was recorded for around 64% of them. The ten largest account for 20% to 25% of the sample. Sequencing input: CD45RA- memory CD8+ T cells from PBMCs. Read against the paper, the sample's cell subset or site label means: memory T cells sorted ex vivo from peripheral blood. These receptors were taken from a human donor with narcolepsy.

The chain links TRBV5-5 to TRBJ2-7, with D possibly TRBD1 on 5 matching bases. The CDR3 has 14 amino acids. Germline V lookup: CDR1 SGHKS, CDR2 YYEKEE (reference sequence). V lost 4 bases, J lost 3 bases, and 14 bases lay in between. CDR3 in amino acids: CASSPSQGVYEQYF. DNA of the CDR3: TGTGCCAGCAGCCCGTCGCAGGGTGTCTACGAGCAGTACTTC.

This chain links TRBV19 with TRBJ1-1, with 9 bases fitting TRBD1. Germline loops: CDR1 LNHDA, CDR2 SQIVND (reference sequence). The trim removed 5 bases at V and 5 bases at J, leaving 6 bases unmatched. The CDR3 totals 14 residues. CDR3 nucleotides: TGTGCCAGTAGTTTGGGACAGGGAATAACTGAAGCTTTCTTT. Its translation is CASSLGQGITEAFF.

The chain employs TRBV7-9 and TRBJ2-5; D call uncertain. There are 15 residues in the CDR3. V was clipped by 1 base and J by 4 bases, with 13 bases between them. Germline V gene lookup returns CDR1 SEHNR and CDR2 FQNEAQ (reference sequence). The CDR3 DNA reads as TGTGCCAGCAGCTTAGTAGCTGGCAGAGGAGAGACCCAGTACTTC. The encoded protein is CASSLVAGRGETQYF.

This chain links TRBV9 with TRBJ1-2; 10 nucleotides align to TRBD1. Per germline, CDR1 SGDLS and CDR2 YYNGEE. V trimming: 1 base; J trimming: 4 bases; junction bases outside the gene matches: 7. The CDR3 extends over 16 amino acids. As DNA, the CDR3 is TGTGCCAGCAGCGTAAATCGGGACAGGGGTATCTATGGCTACACCTTC. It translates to CASSVNRDRGIYGYTF.

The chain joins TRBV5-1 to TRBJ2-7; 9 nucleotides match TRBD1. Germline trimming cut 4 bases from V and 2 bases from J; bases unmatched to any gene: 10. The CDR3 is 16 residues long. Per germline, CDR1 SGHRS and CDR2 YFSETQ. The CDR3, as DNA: TGCGCCAGCAGCAAAAACCCGGGACAGGGCCCCTACGAGCAGTACTTC. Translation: CASSKNPGQGPYEQYF.

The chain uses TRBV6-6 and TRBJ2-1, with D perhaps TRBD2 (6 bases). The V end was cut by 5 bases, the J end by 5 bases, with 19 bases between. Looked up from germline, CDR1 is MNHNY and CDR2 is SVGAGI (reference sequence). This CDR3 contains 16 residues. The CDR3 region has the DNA TGTGCCAGCAGTAGATTAGCGGAGGGGAAGGACAATGAGCAGTTCTTC. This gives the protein CASSRLAEGKDNEQFF.

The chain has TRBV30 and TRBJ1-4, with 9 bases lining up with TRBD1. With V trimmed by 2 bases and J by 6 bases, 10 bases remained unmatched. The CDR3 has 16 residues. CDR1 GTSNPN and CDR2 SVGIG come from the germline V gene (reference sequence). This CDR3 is CAWSSTPGQGYEKLFF. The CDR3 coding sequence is TGTGCCTGGAGTTCTACGCCGGGACAGGGATATGAAAAACTGTTTTTT.

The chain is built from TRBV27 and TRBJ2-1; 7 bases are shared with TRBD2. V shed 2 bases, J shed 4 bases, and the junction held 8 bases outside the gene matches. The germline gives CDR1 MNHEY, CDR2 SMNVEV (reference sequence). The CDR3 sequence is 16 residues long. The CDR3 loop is CASSLIPGGSYNEQFF. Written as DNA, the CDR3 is TGTGCCAGCAGTTTAATACCGGGGGGATCTTACAATGAGCAGTTCTTC.

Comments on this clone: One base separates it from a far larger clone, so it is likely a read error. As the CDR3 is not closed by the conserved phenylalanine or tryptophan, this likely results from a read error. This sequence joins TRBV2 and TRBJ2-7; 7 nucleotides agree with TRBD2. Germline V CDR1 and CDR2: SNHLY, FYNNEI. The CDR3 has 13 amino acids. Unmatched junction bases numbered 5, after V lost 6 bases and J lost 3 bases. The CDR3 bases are TGTGCCAGCAGGAGGGAGGGGAACTACGAGCAGTACCTC. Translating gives CASRREGNYEQYL.

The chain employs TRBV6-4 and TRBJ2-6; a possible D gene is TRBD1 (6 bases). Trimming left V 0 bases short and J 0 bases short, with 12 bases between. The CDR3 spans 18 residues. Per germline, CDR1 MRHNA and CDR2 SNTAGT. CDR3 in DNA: TGTGCCAGCAGTGACTCGAGGGGACACCTCTCTGGGGCCAACGTCCTGACTTTC. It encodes CASSDSRGHLSGANVLTF.

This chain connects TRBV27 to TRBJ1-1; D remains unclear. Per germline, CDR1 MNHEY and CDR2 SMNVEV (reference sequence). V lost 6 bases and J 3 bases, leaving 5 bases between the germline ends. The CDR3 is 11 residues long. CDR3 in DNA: TGTGCCAGCAGGGGGTACACTGAAGCTTTCTTT. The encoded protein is CASRGYTEAFF.

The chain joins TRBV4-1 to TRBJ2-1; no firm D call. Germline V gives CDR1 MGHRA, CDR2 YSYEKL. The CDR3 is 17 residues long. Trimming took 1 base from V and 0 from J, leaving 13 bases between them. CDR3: CASSQAISPNSYNEQFF. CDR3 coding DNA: TGCGCCAGCAGCCAAGCGATTAGCCCGAACTCCTACAATGAGCAGTTCTTC.

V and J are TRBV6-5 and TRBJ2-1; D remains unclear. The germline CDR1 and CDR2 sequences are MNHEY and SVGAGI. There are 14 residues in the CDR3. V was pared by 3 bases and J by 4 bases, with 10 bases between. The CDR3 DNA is TGTGCCAGCAGTTATGGGGTAGATTACAATGAGCAGTTCTTC. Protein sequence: CASSYGVDYNEQFF.

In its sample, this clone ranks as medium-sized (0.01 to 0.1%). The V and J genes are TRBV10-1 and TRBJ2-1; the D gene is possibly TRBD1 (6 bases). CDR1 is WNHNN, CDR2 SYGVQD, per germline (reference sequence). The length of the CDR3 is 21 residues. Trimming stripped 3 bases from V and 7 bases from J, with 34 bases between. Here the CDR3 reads CASSDKLNVVAGDTVRNEQFF. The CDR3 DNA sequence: TGCGCCAGCAGTGATAAGCTTAATGTGGTGGCCGGGGACACCGTGAGGAATGAGCAGTTCTTC.

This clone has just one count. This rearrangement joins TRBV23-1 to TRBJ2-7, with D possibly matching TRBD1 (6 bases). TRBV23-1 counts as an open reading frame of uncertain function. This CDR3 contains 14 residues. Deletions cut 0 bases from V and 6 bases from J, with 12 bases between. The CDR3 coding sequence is TGCGCCAGCAGTCAATCCCGGCAGGGGTGCGAGCAGTACTTC. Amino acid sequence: CASSQSRQGCEQYF.